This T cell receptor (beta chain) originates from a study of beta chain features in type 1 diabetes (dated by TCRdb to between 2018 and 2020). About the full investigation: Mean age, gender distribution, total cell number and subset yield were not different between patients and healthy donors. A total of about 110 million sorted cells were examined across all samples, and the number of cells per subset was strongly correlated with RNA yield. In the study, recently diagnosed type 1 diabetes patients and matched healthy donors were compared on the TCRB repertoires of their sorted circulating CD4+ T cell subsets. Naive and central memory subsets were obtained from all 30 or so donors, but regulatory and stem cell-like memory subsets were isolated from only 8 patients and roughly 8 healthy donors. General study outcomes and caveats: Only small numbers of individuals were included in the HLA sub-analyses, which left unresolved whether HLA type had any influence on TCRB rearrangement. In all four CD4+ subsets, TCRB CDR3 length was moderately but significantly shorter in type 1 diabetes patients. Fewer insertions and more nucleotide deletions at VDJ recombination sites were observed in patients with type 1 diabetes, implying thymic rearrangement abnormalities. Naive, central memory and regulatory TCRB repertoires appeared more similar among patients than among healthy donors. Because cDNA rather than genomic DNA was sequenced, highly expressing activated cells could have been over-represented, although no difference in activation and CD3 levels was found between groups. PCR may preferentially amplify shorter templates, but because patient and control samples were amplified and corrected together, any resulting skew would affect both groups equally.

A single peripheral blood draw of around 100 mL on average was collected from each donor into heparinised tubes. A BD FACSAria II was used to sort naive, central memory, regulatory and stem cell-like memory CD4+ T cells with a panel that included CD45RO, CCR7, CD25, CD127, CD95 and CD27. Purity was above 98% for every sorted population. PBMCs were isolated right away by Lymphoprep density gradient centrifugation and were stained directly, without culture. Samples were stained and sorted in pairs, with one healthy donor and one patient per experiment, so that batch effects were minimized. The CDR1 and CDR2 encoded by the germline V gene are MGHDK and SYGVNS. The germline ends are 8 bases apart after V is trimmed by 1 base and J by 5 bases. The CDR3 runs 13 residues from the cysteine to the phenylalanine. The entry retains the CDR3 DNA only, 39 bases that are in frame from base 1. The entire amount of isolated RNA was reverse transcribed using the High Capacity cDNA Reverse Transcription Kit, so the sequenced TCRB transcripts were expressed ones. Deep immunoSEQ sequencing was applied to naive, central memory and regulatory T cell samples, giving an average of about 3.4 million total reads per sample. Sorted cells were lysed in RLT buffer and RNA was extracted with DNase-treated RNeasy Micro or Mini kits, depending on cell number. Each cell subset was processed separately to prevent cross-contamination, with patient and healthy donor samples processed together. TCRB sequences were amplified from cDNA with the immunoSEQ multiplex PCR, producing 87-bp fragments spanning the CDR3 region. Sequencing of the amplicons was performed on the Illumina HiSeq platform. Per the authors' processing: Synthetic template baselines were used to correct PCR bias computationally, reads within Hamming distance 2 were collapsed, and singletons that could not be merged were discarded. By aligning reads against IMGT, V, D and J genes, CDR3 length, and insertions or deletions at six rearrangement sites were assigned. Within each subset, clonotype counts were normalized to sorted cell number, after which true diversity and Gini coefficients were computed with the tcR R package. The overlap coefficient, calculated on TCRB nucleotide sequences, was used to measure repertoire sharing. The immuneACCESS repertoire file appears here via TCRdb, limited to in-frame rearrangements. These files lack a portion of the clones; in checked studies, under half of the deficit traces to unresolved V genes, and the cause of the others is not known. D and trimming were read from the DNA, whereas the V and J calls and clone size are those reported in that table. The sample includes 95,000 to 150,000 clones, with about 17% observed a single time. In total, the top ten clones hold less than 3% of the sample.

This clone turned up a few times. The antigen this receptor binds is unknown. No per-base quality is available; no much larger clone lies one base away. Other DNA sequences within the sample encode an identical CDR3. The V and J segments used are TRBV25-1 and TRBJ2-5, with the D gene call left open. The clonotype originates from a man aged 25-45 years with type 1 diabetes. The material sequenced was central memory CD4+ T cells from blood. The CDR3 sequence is CASSELGGETQYF. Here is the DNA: TGTGCCAGCAGTGAATTGGGTGGGGAGACCCAGTACTTC.